Listed here are 26 T cell receptor beta chains from one sample, sequenced in a study of cytomegalovirus exposure and HLA in healthy donors. Amplification used 60 Vbeta primers and 13 Jbeta primers. Data came from immunoSEQ multiplex PCR; TCRdb stores just in-frame clones and leaves some out. Of 70,000 to 75,000 clones in the sample, more than 70% are singletons; the top ten hold 12%. The sequenced sample was PBMCs. These receptors all stem from a woman aged 40 to 50 in good health and CMV-seropositive.

The CDR3 is CASSPGTGGSRASEPQHF. The CDR3 DNA reads TGTGCCAGCAGTCCTGGGACAGGCGGGAGCAGGGCTTCGGAGCCCCAGCATTTT. The rearrangement uses TRBV27 and TRBJ1-5; 8 bases map to TRBD1. The CDR3 sequence is 18 residues long. V was clipped by 5 bases and J by 8 bases; unmatched bases: 20. Germline V lookup: CDR1 MNHEY, CDR2 SMNVEV (reference sequence).

The J gene is TRBJ1-1, the V gene TRBV4-1; D ambiguous. V was trimmed by 4 bases and J by 7 bases, leaving 10 bases between them. There are 12 residues in the CDR3. CDR1 and CDR2 (germline): MGHRA, YSYEKL. CDR3 in amino acids: CASSLSVGEAFF. CDR3 bases: TGCGCCAGCAGCCTGAGCGTTGGTGAAGCTTTCTTT.

This chain uses TRBV9 with TRBJ1-1, with a possible D match to TRBD1 (6 bases). Trimming took off 3 bases at V and 0 bases at J, with 9 bases between the two ends. Germline V gives CDR1 SGDLS, CDR2 YYNGEE. The CDR3 loop spans 14 amino acids. The CDR3 sequence: CASSAGVLNTEAFF. CDR3 nucleotide sequence: TGTGCCAGCAGCGCAGGGGTTTTGAACACTGAAGCTTTCTTT.

The chain employs TRBV29-1 and TRBJ1-1; D remains ambiguous. The CDR3 loop spans 11 amino acids. Germline CDR1 reads SQVTM; CDR2 reads ANQGSEA. CDR3 in amino acids: CTSGVGTEAFF. CDR3 nucleotides: TGCACCTCGGGAGTTGGCACTGAAGCTTTCTTT.

The gene calls are TRBV7-3 and TRBJ2-3; D might be TRBD1 (6 bases). Trimming cost V 2 bases and J 4 bases, with 7 bases left between them. Germline V gives CDR1 SGHTA, CDR2 FQGTGA. This CDR3 has 13 amino acids. This chain's CDR3 is CASSLGGADTQYF. DNA of the CDR3: TGTGCCAGCAGCTTAGGGGGCGCAGATACGCAGTATTTT. Complete variable domain (other parts from reference TRBV7-3 and TRBJ2-3): GAGVSQTPSNKVTEKGKYVELRCDPISGHTALYWYRQSLGQGPEFLIYFQGTGAADDSGLPNDRFFAVRPEGSVSTLKIQRTERGDSAVYLCASSLGGADTQYFGPGTRLTVL.

The chain uses TRBV7-9 and TRBJ1-2, with D hard to call. The CDR3 has 11 residues. The V end lost 2 bases, the J end lost 7 bases, and 5 bases lay between the germline ends. CDR1 SEHNR and CDR2 FQNEAQ come from the germline V gene (reference sequence). The DNA of the CDR3 is TGTGCCAGCAGCTTATCGGTTGGCTACACCTTC. This translates into CASSLSVGYTF.

This clone came up a few times. The V gene is TRBV5-1, the J gene TRBJ2-1; 8 bases fit TRBD1. The ends lost 5 bases at V and 8 bases at J; junction bases unmatched: 12. Germline V lookup: CDR1 SGHRS, CDR2 YFSETQ. The CDR3 covers 15 residues. The CDR3 region is CASSPTDRGDYEQFF. CDR3 coding DNA: TGCGCCAGCAGTCCCACCGACAGGGGAGACTATGAGCAGTTCTTC.

This chain links TRBV7-3 with TRBJ1-1; D is unresolved. V gave up 5 bases and J gave up 0 bases, with 7 bases separating them. In germline, CDR1 is SGHTA, CDR2 FQGTGA. CDR3 length: 13 amino acids. The CDR3 DNA is TGTGCCAGCAGCGCCGAGATGAACACTGAAGCTTTCTTT. Its protein is CASSAEMNTEAFF.

This sequence joins TRBV9 and TRBJ2-1, with 10 bases lining up with TRBD1. The V and J ends lost 3 bases and 7 bases, in that order; junction bases with no gene match: 1. There are 13 residues in the CDR3. Germline loops: CDR1 SGDLS, CDR2 YYNGEE. CDR3 sequence reads: CASSGTGGNEQFF. The CDR3 bases are TGTGCCAGCAGCGGGACAGGGGGAAATGAGCAGTTCTTC.

The CDR3, as DNA: TGCGCCAGCAGCTTGCCAGGGGGCAATAATGAAAAACTGTTTTTT. Translated: CASSLPGGNNEKLFF. This rearrangement joins TRBV5-1 to TRBJ1-4; TRBD1 aligns across 8 bases. V dropped 1 base and J dropped 4; count of bases not matched to a gene: 3. The CDR3 sequence is 15 residues long. CDR1 is SGHRS and CDR2 is YFSETQ in the germline V gene.

The V gene is TRBV5-1, the J gene TRBJ2-5; TRBD1 matches 10 bases. The J call may be mistaken, given a closer DNA end match to TRBJ2-7. Germline CDR1 reads SGHRS; CDR2 reads YFSETQ. The CDR3 contains 14 residues. In DNA form, the CDR3 reads TGCGCCAGCAGCTACCGGGACAGGGGCCACGAGCAGTACTTC. This gives the protein CASSYRDRGHEQYF.

This rearrangement joins TRBV7-3 to TRBJ2-5, with a weak D call TRBD1 (6 bases). Germline CDR1 SGHTA, CDR2 FQGTGA. The CDR3 sequence is 15 residues long. Trimming took 3 bases from V and 2 from J, leaving 13 bases between them. The CDR3 DNA follows: TGTGCCAGCAGCTTCATCGGACAGCGGCAAGAGACCCAGTACTTC. As protein: CASSFIGQRQETQYF.

The chain has TRBV30 and TRBJ1-6; D remains unclear. Trimming removed 4 bases from V and 6 bases from J, with 7 bases in between. The CDR3 loop spans 12 amino acids. Germline CDR1 reads GTSNPN; CDR2 reads SVGIG (reference sequence). The CDR3 reads CAWTGINSPLHF. In DNA, the CDR3 is TGTGCCTGGACAGGAATTAATTCACCCCTCCACTTT.

V and J are TRBV7-9 and TRBJ1-1, with D unresolved. The V and J ends lost 5 bases and 1 base respectively, with 8 bases between them. CDR3 size: 13 residues. Germline V gene sequence: CDR1 SEHNR, CDR2 FQNEAQ (reference sequence). CDR3 sequence (DNA): TGTGCCAGCAGCAAAGAAGCGAACACTGAAGCTTTCTTT. Translating it yields CASSKEANTEAFF.

The rearrangement uses TRBV6-6 and TRBJ2-5, with 7 positions matching TRBD2. The CDR3 runs to 14 residues. Germline CDR1 reads MNHNY; CDR2 reads SVGAGI (reference sequence). Trimming at V came to 4 bases and at J to 5 bases, leaving 7 bases not matched to a gene. The CDR3 region has the DNA TGTGCCAGCAGTTTCTCCGGGGAGGGTGAGACCCAGTACTTC. Translating gives CASSFSGEGETQYF.

The CDR3 DNA reads TGTGCCAGCAGCCTGGCAGGTGGGGCCAACGTCCTGACTTTC. Translated: CASSLAGGANVLTF. The V gene is TRBV9, the J gene TRBJ2-6; D uncertain. The germline gives CDR1 SGDLS, CDR2 YYNGEE. The CDR3 runs to 14 residues. The ends were cut back, 4 bases at V and 3 bases at J, with 8 bases in the middle. Drawing the rest from reference TRBV9 and TRBJ2-6, the complete variable domain is DSGVTQTPKHLITATGQRVTLRCSPRSGDLSVYWYQQSLDQGLQFLIQYYNGEERAKGNILERFSAQQFPDLHSELNLSSLELGDSALYFCASSLAGGANVLTFGAGSRLTVL.

This chain links TRBV18 with TRBJ1-2; the D is unclear. Between the trimmed V and J ends, which lost 4 bases and 3 bases, there was a span of 12 bases. The CDR3 has 14 amino acids. Germline V gene data show CDR1 as KGHSH and CDR2 as LQKENI. The CDR3 coding sequence is TGTGCCAGCTCACGGGAGACGGGAGACTATGGCTACACCTTC. Residues: CASSRETGDYGYTF.

The chain uses TRBV11-3 and TRBJ2-3, with a possible D match to TRBD1 (5 bases). This CDR3 region has 13 residues. V was shortened by 2 bases and J by 3 bases, with 6 bases between the two germline ends. CDR1 and CDR2 from the germline V gene are SGHNT and YENEEA. The CDR3 reads CASSLQGTDTQYF. The DNA for the CDR3 is TGTGCCAGCAGCTTACAGGGTACAGATACGCAGTATTTT.

The gene calls are TRBV5-1 and TRBJ2-2, with D unclear. Germline-derived CDR1 and CDR2 are SGHRS and YFSETQ. The CDR3 contains 16 residues. V shed 4 bases and J shed 6 bases, with 19 bases lying between them. This CDR3 reads CASSPSHTTVAGELFF. DNA for the CDR3: TGCGCCAGCAGCCCATCCCACACCACAGTCGCCGGGGAGCTGTTTTTT.

This clone has a single count. The chain joins TRBV7-9 to TRBJ2-3, with D uncertain. V was shortened by 3 bases and J by 6 bases, with 13 bases between the two germline ends. The CDR3 is 14 residues long. Looked up from germline, CDR1 is SEHNR and CDR2 is FQNEAQ (reference sequence). The CDR3 sequence is CASSFGSGMDTQYF. For the CDR3, the DNA is TGTGCCAGCAGCTTCGGTTCTGGTATGGATACGCAGTATTTT.

V usage is TRBV5-8 and J usage is TRBJ2-7, with 7 bases matching TRBD1. Germline loops: CDR1 SGHTS, CDR2 YDEGEE. The CDR3 sequence is 13 residues long. The junction had 9 bases not matched to a gene; V was cut back by 5 bases and J by 7 bases. The CDR3 nucleotides read TGTGCCAGCAGGTACAGGGGAGTGCGGGAGCAGTACTTC. This codes for CASRYRGVREQYF.

This clone was seen many times. V and J are TRBV6-4 and TRBJ2-5; the match to TRBD1 covers 10 bases. The CDR3 consists of 16 residues. V was clipped by 6 bases and J by 5 bases; unmatched bases: 12. Germline V CDR1 and CDR2: MRHNA, SNTAGT. CDR3 sequence: CASSPSGGQGSETQYF. For the CDR3, the DNA is TGTGCCAGCAGCCCTTCCGGGGGACAGGGGTCGGAGACCCAGTACTTC.

The V and J genes are TRBV9 and TRBJ1-6; 7 positions match TRBD1. V shed 4 bases, J shed 9 bases, and the junction held 13 bases outside the gene matches. From germline, CDR1 is SGDLS and CDR2 YYNGEE. The CDR3 is 16 amino acids. The CDR3 reads CASSRDPGTAGSPLHF. The CDR3 nucleotides read TGTGCCAGCAGCCGCGACCCCGGGACAGCAGGTTCACCCCTCCACTTT.

This chain uses TRBV5-1 with TRBJ1-1; TRBD1 matches at 10 bases. The CDR3 sequence is 15 residues long. Trimming took 4 bases from V and 1 from J; bases not matched to a gene: 4. Germline V gene data show CDR1 as SGHRS and CDR2 as YFSETQ. The CDR3: CASSRRTGGNTEAFF. CDR3 sequence (DNA): TGCGCCAGCAGCCGAAGGACAGGGGGGAACACTGAAGCTTTCTTT.

In this sample, this clone turned up a few times. V is TRBV6-6 and J is TRBJ1-5; D gene ambiguous. This CDR3 contains 14 residues. V was clipped by 2 bases and J by 5 bases, with 10 bases between them. CDR1 and CDR2 (germline): MNHNY, SVGAGI (reference sequence). CDR3 region: CASSYISLDQPQHF. CDR3 nucleotide sequence: TGTGCCAGCAGTTACATATCCCTAGATCAGCCCCAGCATTTT.

The chain combines TRBV10-3 with TRBJ2-1, with 7 bases matching TRBD2. The CDR3 loop spans 15 amino acids. V dropped 2 bases and J dropped 6; count of bases not matched to a gene: 7. Germline CDR1 reads ENHRY; CDR2 reads SYGVKD. The CDR3, as DNA: TGTGCCATCAGTGAGGGCCCATCGGGGGGCAATGAGCAGTTCTTC. Translation gives CAISEGPSGGNEQFF.